Below are 6 T cell receptor beta chains sequenced from a single sample in a study of patients and donors after allogeneic stem cell transplantation. TCRdb independently ran MiXCR on the RT-PCR reads; one entry per CDR3 protein. There are 200,000 to 250,000 distinct CDR3 sequences in the sample; roughly 15% occur only once, and around a tenth lies in the top ten. Source material: blood, either unsorted or a sorted T cell fraction (not recorded which). Receptor source: a human donor who was either an allogeneic HSCT recipient or a stem cell or donor lymphocyte infusion donor (not recorded which). It is not recorded whose cells these are; they may come from a transplant donor.

This clonotype was detected many times. The gene calls are TRBV7-9 and TRBJ1-2; D not resolved. This CDR3 contains 14 residues. Trimming removed 1 base from V and 2 bases from J, with 8 bases in between. Germline CDR1 and CDR2: SEHNR and FQNEAQ (reference sequence). The CDR3 bases are TGTGCCAGCAGCTTAGAGGGCAGGAACTATGGCTACACCTTC. It specifies CASSLEGRNYGYTF.

Only a few counts were recorded for this clonotype. The J gene is TRBJ2-5, the V gene TRBV14; D is possibly TRBD1 or TRBD2 (5 bases each). Trimming left V 7 bases short and J 1 base short, with 10 bases between. The CDR3 length is 13 residues. Germline V gives CDR1 SGHDN, CDR2 FVKESK. CDR3 coding DNA: TGTGCCAGCAATCGGGGCTTCCAAGAGACCCAGTACTTC. This translates into CASNRGFQETQYF. Based on the CDR3 plus reference TRBV14 and TRBJ2-5, the full variable domain is EAGVTQFPSHSVIEKGQTVTLRCDPISGHDNLYWYRRVMGKEIKFLLHFVKESKQDESGMPNNRFLAERTGGTYSTLKVQPAELEDSGVYFCASNRGFQETQYFGPGTRLLVL.

This clonotype occurred many times. CDR3 sequence (DNA): TGTGCCACCAGGTGGGGGGACAGGGAATTTGAGCCCCAGCATTTT. Protein: CATRWGDREFEPQHF. The rearrangement uses TRBV10-3 and TRBJ1-5; the match to TRBD1 covers 9 bases. J was trimmed by 8 bases and V by 10 bases; bases with no gene match: 15. The CDR3 consists of 15 residues. Germline V gene data show CDR1 as ENHRY and CDR2 as SYGVKD.

This clonotype was counted at least ten times. The genes are TRBV5-1 and TRBJ1-2, with no clear D. The germline gives CDR1 SGHRS, CDR2 YFSETQ. The CDR3 spans 16 residues. Trimming stripped 3 bases from V and 4 bases from J, with 19 bases between. The CDR3 DNA reads as TGCGCCAGCAGCTCCAGCGCAGGAGGAAGTCCCTATGGCTACACCTTC. Translated: CASSSSAGGSPYGYTF. Complete variable domain (other parts from reference TRBV5-1 and TRBJ1-2): KAGVTQTPRYLIKTRGQQVTLSCSPISGHRSVSWYQQTPGQGLQFLFEYFSETQRNKGNFPGRFSGRQFSNSRSEMNVSTLELGDSALYLCASSSSAGGSPYGYTFGSGTRLTVV.

There are a few counts of this clonotype. The rearrangement links TRBV5-4 to TRBJ1-2; tentative D call: TRBD1 (6 bases). The CDR3 spans 14 residues. Germline V CDR1 and CDR2: SGHNT, YYREEE (reference sequence). Trimming cost V 3 bases and J 7 bases, with 16 bases left between them. The CDR3 reads CASSSETGIFGYTF. CDR3 in DNA: TGTGCCAGCAGCTCCGAAACAGGGATATTTGGCTACACCTTC. Complete variable domain (other parts from reference TRBV5-4 and TRBJ1-2): ETGVTQSPTHLIKTRGQQVTLRCSSQSGHNTVSWYQQALGQGPQFIFQYYREEENGRGNFPPRFSGLQFPNYSSELNVNALELDDSALYLCASSSETGIFGYTFGSGTRLTVV.

In DNA, the CDR3 is TGTGCCACCGGGACCGGCGGGGGAAACACCATATATTTT. This gives the protein CATGTGGGNTIYF. V is TRBV5-4 and J is TRBJ1-3; D might be TRBD1 (5 bases). Germline CDR1 SGHNT, CDR2 YYREEE (reference sequence). V was shortened by 9 bases and J by 4 bases, with 14 bases between the two germline ends. This CDR3 spans 13 amino acids.